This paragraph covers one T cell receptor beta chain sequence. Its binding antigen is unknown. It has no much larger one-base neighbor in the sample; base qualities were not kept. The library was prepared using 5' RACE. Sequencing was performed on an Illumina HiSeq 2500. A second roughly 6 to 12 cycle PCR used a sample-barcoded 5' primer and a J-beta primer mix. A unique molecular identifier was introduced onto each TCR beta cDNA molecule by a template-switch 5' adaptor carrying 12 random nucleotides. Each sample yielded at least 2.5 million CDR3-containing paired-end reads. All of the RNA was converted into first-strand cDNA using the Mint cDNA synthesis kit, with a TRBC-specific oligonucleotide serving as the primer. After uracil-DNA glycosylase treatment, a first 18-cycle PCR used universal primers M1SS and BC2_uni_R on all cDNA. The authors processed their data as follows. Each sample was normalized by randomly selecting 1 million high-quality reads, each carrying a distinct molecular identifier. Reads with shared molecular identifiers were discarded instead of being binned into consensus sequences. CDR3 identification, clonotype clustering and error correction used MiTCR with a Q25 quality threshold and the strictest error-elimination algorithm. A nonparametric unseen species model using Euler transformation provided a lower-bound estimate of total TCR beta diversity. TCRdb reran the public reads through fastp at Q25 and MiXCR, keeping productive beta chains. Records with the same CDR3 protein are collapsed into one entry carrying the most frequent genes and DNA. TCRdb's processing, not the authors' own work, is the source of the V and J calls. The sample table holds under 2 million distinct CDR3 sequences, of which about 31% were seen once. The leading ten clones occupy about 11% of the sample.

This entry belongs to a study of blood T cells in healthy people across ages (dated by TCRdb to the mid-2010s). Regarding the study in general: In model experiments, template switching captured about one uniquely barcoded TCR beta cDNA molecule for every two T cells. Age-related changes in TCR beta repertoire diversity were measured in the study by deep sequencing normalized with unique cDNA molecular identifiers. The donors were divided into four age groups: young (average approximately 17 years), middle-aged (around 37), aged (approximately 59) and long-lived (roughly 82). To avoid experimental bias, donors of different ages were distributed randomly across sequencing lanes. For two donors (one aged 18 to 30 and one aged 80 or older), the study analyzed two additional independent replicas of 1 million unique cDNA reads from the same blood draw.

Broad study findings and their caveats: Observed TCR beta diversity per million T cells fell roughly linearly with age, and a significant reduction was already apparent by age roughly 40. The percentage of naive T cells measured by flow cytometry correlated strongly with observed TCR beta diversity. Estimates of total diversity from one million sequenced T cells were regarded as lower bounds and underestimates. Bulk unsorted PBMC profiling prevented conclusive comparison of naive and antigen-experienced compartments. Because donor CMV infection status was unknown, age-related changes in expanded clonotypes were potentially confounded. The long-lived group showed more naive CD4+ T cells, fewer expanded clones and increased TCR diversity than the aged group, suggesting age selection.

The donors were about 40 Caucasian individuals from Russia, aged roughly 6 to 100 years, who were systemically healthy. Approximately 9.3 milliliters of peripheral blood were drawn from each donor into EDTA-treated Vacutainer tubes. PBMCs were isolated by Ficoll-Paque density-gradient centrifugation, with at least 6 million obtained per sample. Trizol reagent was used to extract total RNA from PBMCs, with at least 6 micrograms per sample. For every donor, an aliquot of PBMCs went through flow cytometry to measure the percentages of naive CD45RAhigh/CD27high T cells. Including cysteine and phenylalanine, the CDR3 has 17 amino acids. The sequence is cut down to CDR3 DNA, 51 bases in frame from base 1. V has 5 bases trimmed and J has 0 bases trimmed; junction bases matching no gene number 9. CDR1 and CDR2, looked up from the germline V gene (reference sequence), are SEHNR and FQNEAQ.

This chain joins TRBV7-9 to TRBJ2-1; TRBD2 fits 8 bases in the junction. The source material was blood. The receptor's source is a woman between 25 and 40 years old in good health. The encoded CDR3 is CASSPPLAESSYNEQFF. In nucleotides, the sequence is TGTGCCAGCAGCCCCCCACTAGCGGAGAGCTCCTACAATGAGCAGTTCTTC.